These 16 T cell receptor beta chains were sequenced from one sample in a study of CD8 T cells in Susac syndrome. Reverse transcription used about 0.45 to 1 ug RNA and random hexamers. One entry per CDR3 protein results from TCRdb running MiXCR on the immunoSEQ multiplex PCR reads. The data show fewer than 200,000 distinct CDR3 sequences, roughly 92% seen once. Sequenced sample: CD4+ T cells from PBMCs. These receptors all stem from a human donor in good health.

This chain links TRBV10-3 with TRBJ1-2; D gene uncertain. Germline values: CDR1 ENHRY, CDR2 SYGVKD. V lost 4 bases, J lost 5 bases, and 5 bases lay in between. The CDR3 is made up of 11 amino acids. The CDR3 nucleotides are TGTGCCATCAGTGTAGAATATGGCTACACCTTC. It translates to CAISVEYGYTF.

This clonotype was recorded once. The chain has TRBV12-3 or TRBV12-4 and TRBJ1-2; TRBD1 is a possible D gene (6 bases). There are 12 residues in the CDR3. Trimming cost V 5 bases and J 7 bases, with 11 bases left between them. The CDR3 here is CASSGWTAGYTF. CDR3 nucleotides: TGTGCCAGCAGTGGCTGGACAGCTGGCTACACCTTC.

V and J are TRBV29-1 and TRBJ1-1; D is unresolved. The CDR3 extends over 12 amino acids. Germline V lookup: CDR1 SQVTM, CDR2 ANQGSEA. V lost 7 bases to trimming and J lost 5 bases, with 14 bases between them. The CDR3 DNA reads TGCAGCGCCGATAGTCCTGGAACTGAAGCTTTCTTT. This encodes CSADSPGTEAFF.

V is TRBV29-1 and J is TRBJ1-2, with no clear D. The length of the CDR3 is 15 residues. The germline V gene encodes CDR1 SQVTM and CDR2 ANQGSEA. V gave up 0 bases and J gave up 7 bases, with 18 bases separating them. Here the CDR3 reads CSVEETPSLSSGYTF. The CDR3 DNA is TGCAGCGTTGAAGAGACACCTTCTCTATCCAGTGGCTACACCTTC. Full variable domain (outside the CDR3, taken from reference TRBV29-1 and TRBJ1-2): SAVISQKPSRDICQRGTSLTIQCQVDSQVTMMFWYRQQPGQSLTLIATANQGSEATYESGFVIDKFPISRPNLTFSTLTVSNMSPEDSSIYLCSVEETPSLSSGYTFGSGTRLTVV.

This clonotype was seen once. The V call is TRBV20-1, the J call TRBJ2-4; 9 bases line up with TRBD2. CDR1 is DFQATT, CDR2 SNEGSKA, per germline (reference sequence). This CDR3 has 16 amino acids. Trimming at V came to 5 bases and at J to 2 bases, leaving 10 bases not matched to a gene. This CDR3 reads CSAAGGDSGTKNIQYF. The CDR3 DNA reads as TGCAGTGCTGCGGGGGGGGACTCTGGCACCAAAAACATTCAGTACTTC.

The genes are TRBV19 and TRBJ1-1; the D gene is possibly TRBD1 (5 bases). This CDR3 has 13 amino acids. The germline gives CDR1 LNHDA, CDR2 SQIVND (reference sequence). The ends were cut back, 6 bases at V and 5 bases at J, with 13 bases in the middle. CDR3 sequence: CASRPYPGTEAFF. DNA of the CDR3: TGTGCCAGTAGACCTTATCCAGGGACTGAAGCTTTCTTT. Together with reference TRBV19 and TRBJ1-1, the CDR3 gives the full variable domain: DGGITQSPKYLFRKEGQNVTLSCEQNLNHDAMYWYRQDPGQGLRLIYYSQIVNDFQKGDIAEGYSVSREKKESFPLTVTSAQKNPTAFYLCASRPYPGTEAFFGQGTRLTVV.

The chain couples TRBV7-2 to TRBJ2-3; 7 bases map to TRBD1. Germline CDR1 SGHTA, CDR2 FQGNSA. CDR3 length equals 14 residues. V shed 5 bases and J 4 bases; nucleotides not matched to a gene: 6. CDR3 region: CASSLRQGADTQYF. The CDR3 region has the DNA TGTGCCAGCAGCCTACGACAGGGCGCAGATACGCAGTATTTT.

This clonotype occurred a few times. The chain recombines TRBV6-2 or TRBV6-3 with TRBJ1-6; D unclear. CDR1 and CDR2 (germline): MNHEY, SVGEGT. V dropped 1 base and J dropped 8 bases, with 3 bases sitting between them. The CDR3 runs 12 residues. Written as DNA, the CDR3 is TGTGCCAGCAGTTACTGGGATTCACCCCTCCACTTT. It yields the protein CASSYWDSPLHF.

CDR3 region: CATSIRASLQQFF. DNA of the CDR3: TGTGCCACCAGCATTCGGGCCTCACTACAGCAGTTCTTC. The chain links TRBV15 to TRBJ2-1; D call uncertain. V was trimmed by 4 bases and J by 11 bases, leaving 15 bases between them. The CDR3 runs 13 residues. Germline lookup yields CDR1 LNHNV and CDR2 YYDKDF (reference sequence).

The rearrangement links TRBV3-1 to TRBJ1-6, with TRBD1 matching 9 bases. From germline, CDR1 is LGHDT and CDR2 YNNKEL (reference sequence). V lost 4 bases and J lost 7; bases outside the gene matches: 8. This CDR3 spans 16 amino acids. The CDR3 DNA sequence: TGTGCCAGCAGCCGATTTCCGGGACAGGGAAATTCACCCCTCCACTTT. This gives the protein CASSRFPGQGNSPLHF.

The chain employs TRBV19 and TRBJ2-3, with D perhaps TRBD1 (6 bases). Germline V CDR1 and CDR2: LNHDA, SQIVND (reference sequence). The CDR3 covers 14 residues. Trimming left V 3 bases short and J 5 bases short, with 12 bases between. CDR3 region: CASSIRQGLDTQYF. The CDR3 bases are TGTGCCAGTAGTATCCGGCAGGGGTTAGATACGCAGTATTTT.

The chain employs TRBV27 and TRBJ1-6; D call uncertain. The CDR3 has 12 residues. Trimming removed 6 bases from V and 8 bases from J, with 8 bases in between. Germline CDR1 is MNHEY and CDR2 is SMNVEV (reference sequence). The CDR3 nucleotides are TGTGCCAGCAGGCAGTACGATTCACCCCTCCACTTT. It is translated as CASRQYDSPLHF.

The V and J genes are TRBV7-3 and TRBJ2-5, with 10 bases that match TRBD2. Losses at the gene ends were 2 bases for V and 2 bases for J; bases not matched to a gene: 5. Germline V gives CDR1 SGHTA, CDR2 FQGTGA. This CDR3 region has 16 residues. This CDR3 is CASSLFPSGGQETQYF. DNA of the CDR3: TGTGCCAGCAGCTTATTCCCTAGCGGGGGACAAGAGACCCAGTACTTC.

The gene calls are TRBV27 and TRBJ2-5, with 11 bases that match TRBD2. The CDR3 loop spans 15 amino acids. V shed 5 bases, J shed 2 bases, and the junction held 4 bases outside the gene matches. Germline CDR1 MNHEY, CDR2 SMNVEV (reference sequence). For the CDR3, the DNA is TGTGCCAGCAGTCAATCTAGCGGGGGGCAAGAGACCCAGTACTTC. Its translation: CASSQSSGGQETQYF.

The gene calls are TRBV20-1 and TRBJ1-3; D gene ambiguous. From germline, CDR1 is DFQATT and CDR2 SNEGSKA (reference sequence). CDR3 size: 14 residues. V shed 0 bases and J shed 7 bases, with 13 bases lying between them. CDR3 loop: CSARDQVPLNTIYF. CDR3 coding DNA: TGCAGTGCTAGAGATCAGGTGCCCTTGAACACCATATATTTT.

The chain couples TRBV12-3 or TRBV12-4 to TRBJ2-7; D is unclear. The CDR3 totals 14 residues. V was pared by 1 base and J by 4 bases, with 11 bases between. The CDR3 loop reads CASSLDSGPYEQYV. DNA for the CDR3: TGTGCCAGCAGTTTAGACAGTGGGCCTTACGAGCAGTACGTC.